Listed below are T cell receptor beta chains from one sample, sequenced in a study of patients and donors after allogeneic stem cell transplantation. MiXCR, applied by TCRdb to the RT-PCR reads, yields one record per CDR3 protein. The sample has about 110,000 distinct CDR3 sequences, approximately 35% seen once. Material: blood, either unsorted or a sorted T cell fraction (not recorded which). Source of these receptors: a human donor who was either an allogeneic HSCT recipient or a stem cell or donor lymphocyte infusion donor (not recorded which). It is not recorded whose cells these are; they may come from a transplant donor. The CDR3 runs from the conserved cysteine through the conserved F or W. Each record gives: CDR3 length, J gene, V gene, clone size, D gene, CDR3 protein, CDR3 DNA. A D gene is named only where the DNA matches it firmly. Rows give clone size only sometimes, using once, few, many, or a class for an expanded clone.

>15|TRBJ2-1|TRBV4-3|few|.
CASSLGVAHYNEQFF
TGCGCCAGCAGCCTCGGAGTCGCTCACTACAATGAGCAGTTCTTC
>13|TRBJ1-4|TRBV7-2|.|TRBD1
CASSPGTDEKLFF
TGTGCCAGCAGCCCCGGGACAGATGAAAAACTGTTTTTT
>14|TRBJ2-4|TRBV29-1|.|.
CSAYFSGAKNIQYF
TGCAGCGCTTACTTCAGCGGAGCCAAAAACATTCAGTACTTC
>12|TRBJ1-5|TRBV7-9|.|.
CASSIFNQPQHF
TGTGCCAGCAGCATCTTCAATCAGCCCCAGCATTTT
>14|TRBJ2-1|TRBV20-1|once|.
CSLRGGSSYNEQFF
TGCAGTCTGAGGGGGGGGAGCTCCTACAATGAGCAGTTCTTC
>15|TRBJ2-1|TRBV28|few|.
CASSLYREMNNEQFF
TGTGCCAGCAGTTTATATCGGGAGATGAACAATGAGCAGTTCTTC
>16|TRBJ2-3|TRBV5-1|.|.
CASSLTSNLHTDTQYF
TGCGCCAGCAGCTTGACTAGCAACCTACACACAGATACGCAGTATTTT
>13|TRBJ2-1|TRBV12-3/TRBV12-4|.|.
CASSRTNNNEQFF
TGTGCCAGCAGCCGGACAAACAACAATGAGCAGTTCTTC
>15|TRBJ2-7|TRBV7-9|.|TRBD1
CASSLGDREFYEQYF
TGTGCCAGCAGCTTGGGGGACAGGGAATTTTACGAGCAGTACTTC
>12|TRBJ2-1|TRBV29-1|.|TRBD1
CSVDRGLDEQFF
TGCAGCGTGGACAGGGGCCTCGATGAGCAGTTCTTC
>11|TRBJ2-1|TRBV6-2/TRBV6-3|.|.
CASSPDNEQFF
TGTGCCAGCAGCCCCGACAATGAGCAGTTCTTC
>15|TRBJ1-1|TRBV27|many|.
CASSLLSSGNTEAFF
TGTGCCAGCAGTTTACTAAGTTCGGGGAACACTGAAGCTTTCTTT
>16|TRBJ1-1|TRBV5-1|.|.
CASSLGGGKMNTEAFF
TGCGCCAGCAGCTTGGGGGGCGGGAAAATGAACACTGAAGCTTTCTTT
>16|TRBJ2-3|TRBV29-1|few|TRBD1
CSLNGVGQGGTDTQYF
TGCAGCCTCAATGGAGTGGGACAGGGCGGCACAGATACGCAGTATTTT
>16|TRBJ1-1|TRBV29-1|.|TRBD1
CSVGTGGHPMNTEAFF
TGCAGCGTTGGGACAGGGGGCCATCCCATGAACACTGAAGCTTTCTTT
>14|TRBJ2-5|TRBV5-1|once|.
CASSPPGLSETQYF
TGCGCCAGCAGCCCACCGGGACTTTCAGAGACCCAGTACTTC
>14|TRBJ2-7|TRBV28|.|.
CASSFPPVWHEQYF
TGTGCCAGCAGTTTCCCCCCGGTGTGGCACGAGCAGTACTTC
>13|TRBJ1-1|TRBV10-3|few|TRBD1
CASTRQGTAEAFF
TGTGCCAGTACCCGACAGGGGACCGCTGAAGCTTTCTTT
>14|TRBJ2-4|TRBV24-1|.|.
CATSDSQHWGIQYF
TGTGCCACCAGTGATTCTCAACACTGGGGTATTCAGTACTTC
>14|TRBJ2-7|TRBV12-3/TRBV12-4|.|TRBD1
CASSLRTGAGEQYF
TGTGCCAGCAGTTTGAGGACAGGGGCCGGCGAGCAGTACTTC
>15|TRBJ1-4|TRBV7-2|once|.
CASSTRGATNEKLFF
TGTGCCAGCAGCACCAGGGGTGCAACTAATGAAAAACTGTTTTTT
>15|TRBJ2-1|TRBV7-2|.|TRBD2
CASSLTGLERSEQFF
TGTGCCAGCAGCCTTACGGGACTAGAAAGATCTGAGCAGTTCTTC
>14|TRBJ1-2|TRBV15|few|.
CATSRDLGNYGYTF
TGTGCCACCAGCAGAGATTTGGGTAACTATGGCTACACCTTC
>13|TRBJ1-1|TRBV12-3/TRBV12-4|many|.
CASSLDGNTEAFF
TGTGCCAGCAGCTTAGACGGGAACACTGAAGCTTTCTTT
>13|TRBJ1-5|TRBV7-9|many|.
CASSPGTGVPQHF
TGTGCCAGCAGCCCTGGGACTGGGGTGCCCCAGCATTTT
>15|TRBJ2-1|TRBV7-3|many|.
CASSFLGGTYNEQFF
TGTGCCAGCAGCTTTCTAGGGGGAACCTACAATGAGCAGTTCTTC
>12|TRBJ2-7|TRBV5-1|.|.
CASSLMRGEQYF
TGCGCCAGCAGCTTGATGAGGGGTGAGCAGTACTTC
>14|TRBJ1-5|TRBV28|few|.
CASSLRQINQPQHF
TGTGCCAGCAGTTTACGACAGATCAATCAGCCCCAGCATTTT
>14|TRBJ1-3|TRBV27|.|.
CASSSRGSGNTIYF
TGTGCCAGCAGTTCGCGAGGCTCTGGAAACACCATATATTTT
>14|TRBJ2-3|TRBV7-2|once|TRBD2
CASSLAREKDTQYF
TGTGCCAGCAGCTTAGCGCGGGAGAAGGATACGCAGTATTTT
>15|TRBJ2-3|TRBV19|.|.
CASSPDREGADTQYF
TGTGCCAGTAGCCCGGACCGAGAAGGGGCAGATACGCAGTATTTT
>19|TRBJ2-3|TRBV3-1|.|.
CASSQDWATRRSGTDTQYF
TGTGCCAGCAGCCAAGACTGGGCGACTCGGAGATCGGGCACAGATACGCAGTATTTT
>14|TRBJ1-2|TRBV7-9|.|.
CASSFPGRLSGYTF
TGTGCCAGCAGCTTCCCCGGGCGTCTCTCTGGCTACACCTTC
>15|TRBJ2-7|TRBV20-1|.|TRBD2
CSARAGGTGVYEQYF
TGCAGTGCTAGAGCGGGGGGGACGGGAGTGTACGAGCAGTACTTC
>13|TRBJ1-2|TRBV6-5|.|TRBD1
CASSYRTGDGYTF
TGTGCCAGCAGTTATCGGACAGGGGATGGCTACACCTTC
>17|TRBJ2-7|TRBV7-9|few|TRBD2
CASSLVTSPGLIYEQYF
TGTGCCAGCAGCTTAGTTACCTCCCCGGGACTAATCTACGAGCAGTACTTC
>15|TRBJ2-7|TRBV15|.|.
CATSRDPSVSYEQYF
TGTGCCACCAGCAGAGATCCTAGCGTATCCTACGAGCAGTACTTC
>15|TRBJ2-2|TRBV7-6|.|TRBD1
CASSPQTGSVGELFF
TGTGCCAGCAGCCCGCAGACAGGGAGTGTCGGGGAGCTGTTTTTT
>16|TRBJ1-3|TRBV18|few|.
CASSPRLDHSGNTIYF
TGTGCCAGCTCACCTCGTCTAGACCACTCTGGAAACACCATATATTTT
>10|TRBJ1-2|TRBV25-1|few|.
CAQASCGYTF
TGTGCGCAGGCCAGCTGCGGCTACACCTTC
>15|TRBJ2-7|TRBV28|.|.
CASSFLDSWAGEQYF
TGTGCCAGCAGTTTCCTGGACAGTTGGGCAGGCGAGCAGTACTTC
>12|TRBJ2-7|TRBV5-6|.|.
CASSSYAYEQYF
TGTGCCAGCAGCTCGTATGCCTACGAGCAGTACTTC